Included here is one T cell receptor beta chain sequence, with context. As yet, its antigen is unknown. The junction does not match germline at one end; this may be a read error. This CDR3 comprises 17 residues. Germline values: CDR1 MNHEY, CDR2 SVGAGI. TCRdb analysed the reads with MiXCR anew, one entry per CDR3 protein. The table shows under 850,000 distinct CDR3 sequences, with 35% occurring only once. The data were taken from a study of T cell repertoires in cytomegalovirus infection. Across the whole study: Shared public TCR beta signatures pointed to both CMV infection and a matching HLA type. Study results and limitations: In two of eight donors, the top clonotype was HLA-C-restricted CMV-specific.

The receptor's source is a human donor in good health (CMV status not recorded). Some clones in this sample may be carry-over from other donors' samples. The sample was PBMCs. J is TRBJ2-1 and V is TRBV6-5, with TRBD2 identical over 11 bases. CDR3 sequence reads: CASSYSSAPGTSGEHFF. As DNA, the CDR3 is TGTGCCAGCAGTTATTCCAGCGCTCCCGGGACTAGCGGCGAGCATTTCTTC.